The 24 T cell receptor beta chains below were found in one sample sequenced in a study of molecular identifiers for immune sequencing clone quantification. TCRdb re-called the PCR reads with MiXCR, one entry per CDR3 protein. The data hold about 510,000 distinct CDR3 sequences, with roughly 25% observed a single time. Material: naive CD8+ T cells from blood, with Jurkat cell RNA spiked in. The subset denotes: FACS-sorted CD8+CD4-CCR7+CD45RA+ naive T cells. These receptor sequences come from a human donor in good health. Some libraries in this study had Jurkat cell RNA spiked in.

The V call is TRBV7-9, the J call TRBJ2-2; D perhaps matches TRBD1 (5 bases). The CDR3 has 15 residues. In germline, CDR1 is SEHNR, CDR2 FQNEAQ (reference sequence). Trimming removed 6 bases at V and 4 bases at J, with 15 bases between. In nucleotides, the CDR3 is TGTGCCAGCAGGTTATACTCTGGGGCCACCGGGGAGCTGTTTTTT. Amino acid sequence: CASRLYSGATGELFF.

The V and J genes are TRBV24-1 and TRBJ2-1; D gene uncertain. The germline V and J ends were trimmed by 5 bases and 8 bases, with 18 bases remaining between them. The CDR3 loop spans 15 amino acids. Germline V gene data show CDR1 as KGHDR and CDR2 as SFDVKD. In nucleotides, the CDR3 is TGTGCCACCAGTGCCCGGACGGTCTCGGCAGATGAGCAGTTCTTC. Translated: CATSARTVSADEQFF.

A few counts support this clonotype. The CDR3 DNA sequence: TGTGCCAGCAGCGATGCAGGGGGCCGCTCTGAAGCTTTCTTT. Residues: CASSDAGGRSEAFF. The V call is TRBV3-1, the J call TRBJ1-1; 8 bases align to TRBD1. V lost 5 bases to trimming and J lost 6 bases; unmatched junction nucleotides: 8. The CDR3 has 14 amino acids. CDR1 LGHDT and CDR2 YNNKEL come from the germline V gene (reference sequence).

The rearrangement links TRBV5-1 to TRBJ1-1; 8 bases are a match to TRBD1. V lost 4 bases, J lost 6 bases, and 23 bases stayed unmatched. Per germline, CDR1 SGHRS and CDR2 YFSETQ. CDR3 size: 19 residues. DNA for the CDR3: TGCGCCAGCAGCGCGCGGGAAGGACAGGGCCACCTCGGACTTTCTGAAGCTTTCTTT. This encodes CASSAREGQGHLGLSEAFF.

This clonotype occurred a few times. The junction and the germline gene differ at one end; a read error may be behind it. The V call is TRBV29-1, the J call TRBJ1-1; D is unresolved. CDR1 and CDR2 (germline): SQVTM, ANQGSEA. This CDR3 spans 11 amino acids. This chain's CDR3 is CGVVANTEAFF. The CDR3 DNA reads TGCGGCGTTGTGGCGAACACTGAAGCTTTCTTT.

The genes are TRBV7-9 and TRBJ2-7; 9 nucleotides agree with TRBD1. The CDR3 contains 17 residues. V dropped 4 bases and J dropped 5; count of bases not matched to a gene: 15. Germline assignment: CDR1 SEHNR and CDR2 FQNEAQ (reference sequence). In nucleotides, the CDR3 is TGTGCCAGCAGCTCACCCCAGCCCGGGACAGGGTCTAACGAGCAGTACTTC. Residues: CASSSPQPGTGSNEQYF.

This clonotype came up many times. This chain joins TRBV2 and TRBJ2-3; D not resolved. This CDR3 has 14 amino acids. Trimming removed 6 bases from V and 0 bases from J, with 10 bases in between. Germline V gene sequence: CDR1 SNHLY, CDR2 FYNNEI. CDR3 DNA sequence: TGTGCCAGCAGCGATCTTTCTAGCACAGATACGCAGTATTTT. It specifies CASSDLSSTDTQYF.

This clonotype was recorded a few times. This chain joins TRBV9 and TRBJ1-2, with D uncertain. The CDR3 totals 15 residues. Per the germline V gene, CDR1 is SGDLS and CDR2 is YYNGEE. Trimming cost V 3 bases and J 6 bases, with 18 bases left between them. In DNA form, the CDR3 reads TGTGCCAGCAGCGAGGGAAGAGGAGGGAGTAATGGCTACACCTTC. This codes for CASSEGRGGSNGYTF. The whole variable domain, filled in from reference TRBV9 and TRBJ1-2, reads DSGVTQTPKHLITATGQRVTLRCSPRSGDLSVYWYQQSLDQGLQFLIQYYNGEERAKGNILERFSAQQFPDLHSELNLSSLELGDSALYFCASSEGRGGSNGYTFGSGTRLTVV.

The V call is TRBV30, the J call TRBJ1-1; D not certain. This CDR3 is 13 amino acids long. Germline CDR1 GTSNPN, CDR2 SVGIG (reference sequence). CDR3 bases: TGTATTTGGAGTTGGACGGGGAACACTGAAGCTTTCTTT. Protein sequence: CIWSWTGNTEAFF.

The chain joins TRBV5-6 to TRBJ2-2; D not resolved. Trimming left V 2 bases short and J 5 bases short, with 7 bases between. This CDR3 spans 13 amino acids. CDR1 and CDR2 (germline): SGHDT, YYEEEE. The CDR3 loop reads CASSFVETGELFF. CDR3 in DNA: TGTGCCAGCAGCTTTGTGGAGACCGGGGAGCTGTTTTTT.

The V gene is TRBV5-1, the J gene TRBJ2-4; D is possibly TRBD2 (6 bases). CDR1 and CDR2 (germline): SGHRS, YFSETQ. V was shortened by 4 bases and J by 0 bases, with 14 bases between the two germline ends. This CDR3 region has 16 residues. CDR3 nucleotide sequence: TGCGCCAGCAGCGATGGAGAGGGACTAGCCAAAAACATTCAGTACTTC. It codes for CASSDGEGLAKNIQYF.

This chain links TRBV4-1 with TRBJ2-5; D is uncertain. The CDR3 is 14 amino acids. V was trimmed by 2 bases and J by 4 bases, leaving 11 bases between them. Germline V gives CDR1 MGHRA, CDR2 YSYEKL. CDR3 DNA sequence: TGCGCCAGCAGCCAAACCCCCGGGTCAGAGACCCAGTACTTC. This codes for CASSQTPGSETQYF.

Of note for this clonotype: With a much larger clone just one base away, this may be a read error. This sequence joins TRBV2 and TRBJ1-2, with D possibly matching TRBD1 (5 bases). The CDR3 has 14 amino acids. Germline V gene data show CDR1 as SNHLY and CDR2 as FYNNEI. DNA of the CDR3: TGTGCCAGGGGGGTCGAGCGCTACGGCTATGGCCACACCTTC. Its protein product is CARGVERYGYGHTF.

This rearrangement joins TRBV11-2 to TRBJ1-4; 7 positions agree with TRBD1. This CDR3 contains 15 residues. With 6 bases clipped from V and 7 bases from J, the junction kept 11 bases outside the gene matches. Germline CDR1 SGHAT, CDR2 FQNNGV. The CDR3, as DNA: TGTGCCAGCAGTCTCGTACAGGGGTTAGGTGAAAAACTGTTTTTT. Protein: CASSLVQGLGEKLFF.

Notes on this clonotype: Given the absence of the conserved phenylalanine or tryptophan at the CDR3 end, a read error is likely. The chain is built from TRBV20-1 and TRBJ2-3; 9 bases agree with TRBD2. The CDR3 totals 16 residues. CDR1 and CDR2 from the germline V gene are DFQATT and SNEGSKA (reference sequence). The J segment lost 1 base and the V segment lost 0 bases, leaving 5 bases of the junction unmatched. CDR3 residues: CSARDQTSGRTDTQYS. The CDR3 DNA sequence: TGCAGTGCTAGAGATCAGACTAGCGGTCGCACAGATACGCAGTATTCT.

On this clonotype itself: One end of the junction does not line up with germline, which may come from a read error. This chain joins TRBV7-7 and TRBJ2-3; D possibly uses TRBD1 or TRBD2 (5 bases each). CDR3 length: 17 residues. Germline values: CDR1 SSHAT, CDR2 FNYEAQ (reference sequence). The CDR3 sequence: CASSSLTGTLSTDTQYF. In nucleotides, the CDR3 is TGTGCTAGCAGCTCGTTAACCGGGACCCTTAGCACAGATACGCAGTATTTT.

In this sample, this clonotype turned up many times. The rearrangement joins TRBV27 to TRBJ2-7; 10 nucleotides line up with TRBD1. The CDR3 has 16 residues. Germline values: CDR1 MNHEY, CDR2 SMNVEV (reference sequence). Trimming cost V 6 bases and J 1 base; bases outside gene matches: 9. The CDR3 region is CASSPDRQGASYEQYF. The CDR3 coding sequence is TGTGCCAGCAGCCCGGATCGACAGGGGGCTTCCTACGAGCAGTACTTC.

As for this clonotype: This may come from a read error, since a much larger clone is one base off. The chain employs TRBV27 and TRBJ1-1, with D unclear. This CDR3 region has 14 residues. The germline CDR1 and CDR2 sequences are MNHEY and SMNVEV (reference sequence). The CDR3 is CANSPIVGGSEAFF. The CDR3 DNA follows: TGTGCCAACAGTCCAATAGTCGGTGGGAGTGAAGCTTTCTTT.

This clonotype occurred many times. The chain couples TRBV9 to TRBJ2-1, with D possibly being TRBD2 (6 bases). V lost 3 bases to trimming and J lost 9 bases, with 13 bases between them. Germline CDR1 is SGDLS and CDR2 is YYNGEE. CDR3 length: 13 residues. This chain's CDR3 is CASSGGTASEQFF. The CDR3, as DNA: TGTGCCAGCAGCGGCGGGACGGCCAGTGAGCAGTTCTTC. The full variable domain, with the rest looked up from reference TRBV9 and TRBJ2-1, is DSGVTQTPKHLITATGQRVTLRCSPRSGDLSVYWYQQSLDQGLQFLIQYYNGEERAKGNILERFSAQQFPDLHSELNLSSLELGDSALYFCASSGGTASEQFFGPGTRLTVL.

This clonotype was counted at least ten times. J is TRBJ2-7 and V is TRBV20-1, with D unclear. CDR1 and CDR2 (germline): DFQATT, SNEGSKA (reference sequence). The CDR3 length is 16 residues. The V and J ends lost 6 bases and 1 base respectively, with 22 bases between them. As DNA, the CDR3 is TGCAGTGCCGCCCTTACTGGCCGGAGTCGGTCCTACGAGCAGTACTTC. This gives the protein CSAALTGRSRSYEQYF.

This clonotype was seen more than once but under ten times. V is TRBV7-2 and J is TRBJ1-2; D is unclear. CDR1 is SGHTA and CDR2 is FQGNSA in the germline V gene. V lost 11 bases to trimming and J lost 8 bases, with 18 bases between them. CDR3 length equals 12 residues. This chain's CDR3 is CAASESEVGYTF. The CDR3, as DNA: TGTGCCGCTAGCGAGTCCGAAGTCGGCTACACCTTC.

On this clonotype itself: Mismatch with germline at one junction end may stem from a read error. V is TRBV11-2 and J is TRBJ2-7; weak D call: TRBD1 (6 bases). There are 17 residues in the CDR3. Germline CDR1 reads SGHAT; CDR2 reads FQNNGV. The CDR3 region has the DNA TGCGCCAGCAGCTTAGCCCTACTTCGGGACAACCGCTACGAGCAGTACTTC. Its translation: CASSLALLRDNRYEQYF.

This clonotype was detected ten times or more. This sequence joins TRBV7-3 and TRBJ2-1, with a tentative D call TRBD2 (5 bases). Trimming removed 4 bases at V and 4 bases at J, with 8 bases between. The germline V gene encodes CDR1 SGHTA and CDR2 FQGTGA. The CDR3 contains 13 residues. The CDR3 loop reads CASSSDSYNEQFF. CDR3 coding DNA: TGTGCCAGCAGCTCGGACTCGTACAATGAGCAGTTCTTC.

A remark on this clonotype: An end of the junction differs from the germline gene, which may be a read error. This chain uses TRBV4-3 with TRBJ2-3; the match to TRBD1 covers 7 bases. CDR1 and CDR2 from the germline V gene are LGHNA and YSLEER. The CDR3 runs to 17 residues. CDR3 sequence: CAGSQERVTGSADTQYF. The CDR3 coding sequence is TGCGCCGGCAGCCAAGAGCGAGTGACAGGGTCAGCAGATACGCAGTATTTT.